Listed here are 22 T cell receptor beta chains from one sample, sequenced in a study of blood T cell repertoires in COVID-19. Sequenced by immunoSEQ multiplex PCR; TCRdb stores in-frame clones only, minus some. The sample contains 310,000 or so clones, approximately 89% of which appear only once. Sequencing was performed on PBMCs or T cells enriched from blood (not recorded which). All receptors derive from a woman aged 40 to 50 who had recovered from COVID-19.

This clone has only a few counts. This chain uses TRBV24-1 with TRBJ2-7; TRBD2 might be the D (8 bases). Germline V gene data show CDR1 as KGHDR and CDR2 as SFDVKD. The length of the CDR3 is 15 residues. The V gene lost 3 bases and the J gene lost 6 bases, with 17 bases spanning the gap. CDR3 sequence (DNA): TGTGCCACCAGTGATCCCGGGACAGCGGGAGCCGAGCAGTACTTC. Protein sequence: CATSDPGTAGAEQYF.

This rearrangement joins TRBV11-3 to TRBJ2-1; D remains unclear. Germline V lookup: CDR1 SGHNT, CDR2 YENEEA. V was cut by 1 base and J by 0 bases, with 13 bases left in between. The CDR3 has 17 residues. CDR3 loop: CASSLGSGVSSYNEQFF. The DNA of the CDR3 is TGTGCCAGCAGCTTAGGGAGTGGCGTGAGCTCCTACAATGAGCAGTTCTTC.

The CDR3 reads CASSELAGGQETQYF. The CDR3 DNA reads as TGCGCCAGCAGTGAGTTAGCGGGGGGCCAAGAGACCCAGTACTTC. The chain is built from TRBV10-1 and TRBJ2-5, with 10 bases lining up with TRBD2. This CDR3 is 15 amino acids long. Germline V gives CDR1 WNHNN, CDR2 SYGVQD (reference sequence). Trimming took 1 base from V and 1 from J; bases not matched to a gene: 0.

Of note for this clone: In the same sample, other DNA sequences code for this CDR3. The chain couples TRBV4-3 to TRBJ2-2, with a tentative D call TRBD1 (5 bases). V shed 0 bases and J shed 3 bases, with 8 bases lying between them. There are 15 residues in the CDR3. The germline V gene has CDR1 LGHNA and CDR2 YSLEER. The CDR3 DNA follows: TGCGCCAGCAGCCAAGACAGGGTGGACACCGGGGAGCTGTTTTTT. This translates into CASSQDRVDTGELFF.

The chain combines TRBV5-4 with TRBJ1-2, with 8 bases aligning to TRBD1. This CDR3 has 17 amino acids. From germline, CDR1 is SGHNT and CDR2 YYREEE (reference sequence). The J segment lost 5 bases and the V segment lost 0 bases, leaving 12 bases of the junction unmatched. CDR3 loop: CASSLARGGQGAYGYTF. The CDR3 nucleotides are TGTGCCAGCAGCTTGGCACGAGGGGGGCAGGGGGCTTATGGCTACACCTTC.

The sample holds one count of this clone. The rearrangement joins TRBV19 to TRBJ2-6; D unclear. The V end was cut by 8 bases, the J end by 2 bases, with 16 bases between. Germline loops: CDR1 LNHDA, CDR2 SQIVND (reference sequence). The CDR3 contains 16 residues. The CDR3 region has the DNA TGTGCCAGTCCGAGTAATGTGGAGACTGGGGCCAACGTCCTGACTTTC. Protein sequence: CASPSNVETGANVLTF.

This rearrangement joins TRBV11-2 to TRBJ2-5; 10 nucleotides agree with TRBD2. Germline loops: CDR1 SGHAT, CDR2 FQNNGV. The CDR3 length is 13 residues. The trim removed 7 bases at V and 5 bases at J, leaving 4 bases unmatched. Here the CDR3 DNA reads TGTGCCAGCAACCCGGGACTAGCGGAGACCCAGTACTTC. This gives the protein CASNPGLAETQYF.

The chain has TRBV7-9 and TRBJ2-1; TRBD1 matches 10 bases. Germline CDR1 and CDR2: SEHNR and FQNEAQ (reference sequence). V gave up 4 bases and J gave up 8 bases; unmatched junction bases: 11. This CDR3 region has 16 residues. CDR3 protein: CASSSLPGQGLDEQFF. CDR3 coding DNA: TGTGCCAGCAGCTCCCTTCCGGGACAGGGGCTGGATGAGCAGTTCTTC.

This CDR3 is CASSLDRGGTDTQYF. In DNA, the CDR3 is TGTGCCAGCAGCTTGGACAGGGGAGGCACAGATACGCAGTATTTT. The J gene is TRBJ2-3, the V gene TRBV5-4; 7 nucleotides align to TRBD1. Germline CDR1 reads SGHNT; CDR2 reads YYREEE (reference sequence). With V trimmed by 0 bases and J by 1 base, 2 bases remained unmatched. The CDR3 contains 15 residues.

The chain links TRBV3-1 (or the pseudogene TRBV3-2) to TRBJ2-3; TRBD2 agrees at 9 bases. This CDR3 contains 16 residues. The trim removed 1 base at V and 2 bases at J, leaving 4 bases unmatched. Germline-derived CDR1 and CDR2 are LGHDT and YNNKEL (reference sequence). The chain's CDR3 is CASSQVAGANTDTQYF. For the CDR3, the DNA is TGTGCCAGCAGCCAAGTAGCGGGGGCAAACACAGATACGCAGTATTTT.

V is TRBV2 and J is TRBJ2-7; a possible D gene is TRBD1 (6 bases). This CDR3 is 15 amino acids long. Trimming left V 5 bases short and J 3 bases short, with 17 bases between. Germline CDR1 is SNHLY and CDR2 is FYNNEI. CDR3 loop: CASSPDRPGFYEQYF. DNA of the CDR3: TGTGCCAGCAGTCCAGACAGGCCTGGTTTCTACGAGCAGTACTTC. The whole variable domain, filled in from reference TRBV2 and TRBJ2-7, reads EPEVTQTPSHQVTQMGQEVILRCVPISNHLYFYWYRQILGQKVEFLVSFYNNEISEKSEIFDDQFSVERPDGSNFTLKIRSTKLEDSAMYFCASSPDRPGFYEQYFGPGTRLTVT.

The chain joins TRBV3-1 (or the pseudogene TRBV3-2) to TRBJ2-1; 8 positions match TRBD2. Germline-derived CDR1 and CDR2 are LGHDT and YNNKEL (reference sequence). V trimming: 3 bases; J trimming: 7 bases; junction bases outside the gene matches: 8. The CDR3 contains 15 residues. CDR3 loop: CASSHVGGAWNEQFF. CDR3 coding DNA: TGTGCCAGCAGCCACGTCGGGGGGGCATGGAATGAGCAGTTCTTC.

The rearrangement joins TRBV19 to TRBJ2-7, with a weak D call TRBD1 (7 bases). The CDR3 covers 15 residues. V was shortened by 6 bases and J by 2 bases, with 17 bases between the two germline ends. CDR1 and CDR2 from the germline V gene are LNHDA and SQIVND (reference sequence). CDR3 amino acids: CASSRRQGGTYEQYF. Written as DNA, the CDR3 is TGTGCCAGTAGCCGGAGACAGGGAGGCACCTACGAGCAGTACTTC.

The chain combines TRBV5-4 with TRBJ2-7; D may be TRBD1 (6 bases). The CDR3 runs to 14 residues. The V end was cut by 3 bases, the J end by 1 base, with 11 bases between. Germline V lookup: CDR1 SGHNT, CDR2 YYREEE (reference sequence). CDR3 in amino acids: CASSSYGQSYEQYF. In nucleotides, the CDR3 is TGTGCCAGCAGCTCTTATGGACAGTCCTACGAGCAGTACTTC.

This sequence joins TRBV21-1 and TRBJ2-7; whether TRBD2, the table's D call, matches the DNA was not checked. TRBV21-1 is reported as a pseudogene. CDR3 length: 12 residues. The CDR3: CASSVRCHEQYF. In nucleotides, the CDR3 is TGTGCCAGCAGCGTGCGATGTCACGAGCAGTACTTC.

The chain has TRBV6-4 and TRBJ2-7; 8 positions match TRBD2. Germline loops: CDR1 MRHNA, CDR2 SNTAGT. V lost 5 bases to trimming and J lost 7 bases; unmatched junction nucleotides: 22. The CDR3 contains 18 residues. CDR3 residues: CASSHPRRLTRLAREQYF. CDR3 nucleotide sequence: TGTGCCAGCAGTCACCCGAGGCGACTCACTAGACTAGCGCGTGAGCAGTACTTC.

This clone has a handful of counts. CDR3 DNA sequence: TGTGCCAGCAGCCCTGGCCGACTAGCGGGACACTACGAGCAGTACTTC. Amino acid sequence: CASSPGRLAGHYEQYF. The chain has TRBV7-3 and TRBJ2-7, with 11 bases aligning to TRBD2. The V gene end was trimmed by 5 bases and the J gene end by 3 bases; junction bases not matched to a gene: 9. Germline assignment: CDR1 SGHTA and CDR2 FQGTGA. The CDR3 extends over 16 amino acids. Full variable domain (missing parts from reference TRBV7-3 and TRBJ2-7): GAGVSQTPSNKVTEKGKYVELRCDPISGHTALYWYRQSLGQGPEFLIYFQGTGAADDSGLPNDRFFAVRPEGSVSTLKIQRTERGDSAVYLCASSPGRLAGHYEQYFGPGTRLTVT.

CDR3 amino acids: CASSGEVSADTQYF. The CDR3 bases are TGTGCCAGCAGCGGGGAGGTGTCGGCAGATACGCAGTATTTT. The chain carries TRBV5-6 and TRBJ2-3, with D maybe TRBD2 (6 bases). V lost 4 bases and J lost 4, with 13 bases in between. The CDR3 is 14 residues long. From germline, CDR1 is SGHDT and CDR2 YYEEEE.

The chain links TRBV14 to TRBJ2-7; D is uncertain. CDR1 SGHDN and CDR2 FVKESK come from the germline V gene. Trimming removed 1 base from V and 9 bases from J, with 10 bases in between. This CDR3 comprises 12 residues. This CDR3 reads CASSQVEYWQYF. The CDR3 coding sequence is TGTGCCAGCAGCCAAGTCGAATACTGGCAGTACTTC.

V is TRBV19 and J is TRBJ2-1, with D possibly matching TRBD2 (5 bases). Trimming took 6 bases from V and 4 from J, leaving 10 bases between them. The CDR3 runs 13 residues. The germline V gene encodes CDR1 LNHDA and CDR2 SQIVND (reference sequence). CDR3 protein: CASRDSFYNEQFF. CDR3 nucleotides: TGTGCCAGTAGGGACTCGTTTTACAATGAGCAGTTCTTC.

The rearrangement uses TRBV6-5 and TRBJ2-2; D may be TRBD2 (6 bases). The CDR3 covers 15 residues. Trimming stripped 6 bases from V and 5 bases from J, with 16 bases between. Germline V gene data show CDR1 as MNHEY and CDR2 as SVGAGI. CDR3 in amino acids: CASRPLYGRTGELFF. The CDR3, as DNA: TGTGCCAGCAGGCCCCTTTATGGGAGGACCGGGGAGCTGTTTTTT.

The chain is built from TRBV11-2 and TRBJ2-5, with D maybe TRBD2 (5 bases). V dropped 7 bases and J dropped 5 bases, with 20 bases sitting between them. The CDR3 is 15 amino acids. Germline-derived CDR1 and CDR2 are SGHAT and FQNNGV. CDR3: CASTSGPYSDETQYF. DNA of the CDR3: TGTGCCAGCACCTCGGGCCCCTATAGCGACGAGACCCAGTACTTC. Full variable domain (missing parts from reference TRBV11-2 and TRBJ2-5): EAGVAQSPRYKIIEKRQSVAFWCNPISGHATLYWYQQILGQGPKLLIQFQNNGVVDDSQLPKDRFSAERLKGVDSTLKIQPAKLEDSAVYLCASTSGPYSDETQYFGPGTRLLVL.